These 9 T cell receptor beta chains share one sample of origin, sequenced in a study of tumor-infiltrating lymphocytes in primary liver carcinoma. Total RNA amounting to roughly 450 ng was the source from which TCR beta cDNA was made with a constant-region primer. Three nested multiplex PCR rounds, a slightly modified ARM-PCR method, built the TCR beta libraries. Each of the first two PCR rounds ran approximately 10 cycles with TRBV1-TRBV30 forward and C-beta reverse primers. TCRdb redid the calling of the multiplex PCR reads with MiXCR, one entry per CDR3 protein. This sample has 150,000 to 200,000 distinct CDR3 sequences; 65% occur once, and the top ten carry roughly 6.4%. The source of the blood RNA was unsorted whole blood, and germline DNA was extracted as well. Sequencing used peripheral blood. The receptor set was obtained from a woman in her sixties with primary liver carcinoma and hepatitis B virus infection.

This clonotype was counted a single time. The chain employs TRBV19 and TRBJ1-2, with D possibly matching TRBD1 (5 bases). Per the germline V gene, CDR1 is LNHDA and CDR2 is SQIVND (reference sequence). This CDR3 has 12 amino acids. The V end was cut by 9 bases, the J end by 5 bases, with 13 bases between. CDR3: CASARWGYGYTF. The CDR3 DNA follows: TGTGCCAGCGCAAGATGGGGGTATGGCTACACCTTC.

A remark on this clonotype: Given a much more abundant clone one base away, this may be a read error. V usage is TRBV6-5 and J usage is TRBJ2-1; D might be TRBD1 (6 bases). Per the germline V gene, CDR1 is MNHEY and CDR2 is SVGAGI. CDR3 length equals 14 residues. Trimming cost V 7 bases and J 9 bases, with 19 bases left between them. The CDR3 loop reads CASTRTQGHIEQFF. CDR3 DNA: TGTGCCAGCACCCGGACCCAGGGACACATTGAGCAGTTCTTC.

For this clonotype: This may come from a read error, since a much larger clone is one base off. The CDR3 end shows no conserved phenylalanine or tryptophan, and so a read error is likely. V gene TRBV6-6 combines with J gene TRBJ2-1; D gene uncertain. The V end was cut by 2 bases, the J end by 9 bases, with 5 bases between. CDR1 is MNHNY, CDR2 SVGAGI, per germline (reference sequence). The CDR3 spans 11 residues. The CDR3 DNA sequence: TGTGCCAGCAGTTACCGGGTTGAGCAGTTCTCC. Translating it yields CASSYRVEQFS.

As regards this clonotype: A much larger clonotype is one base distant, so this may be a read error. The chain uses TRBV10-3 and TRBJ1-2, with TRBD1 as a possible D gene (5 bases). V was pared by 5 bases and J by 8 bases, with 15 bases between. Germline CDR1 reads ENHRY; CDR2 reads SYGVKD. CDR3 length equals 13 residues. CDR3 nucleotide sequence: TGTGCCATCAGTTACGGACACTTGGGGGGCTACACCTTC. It yields the protein CAISYGHLGGYTF.

The chain recombines TRBV28 with TRBJ1-2; TRBD1 aligns across 8 bases. The CDR3 is 14 residues long. Germline V CDR1 and CDR2: MDHEN, SYDVKM. Losses at the gene ends were 6 bases for V and 5 bases for J; bases not matched to a gene: 8. The CDR3 loop reads CASSDRGRGYGYTF. CDR3 coding DNA: TGTGCCAGCAGCGACAGGGGTCGGGGTTATGGCTACACCTTC.

As concerns this clonotype: This likely comes from a read error, as the CDR3 has no conserved phenylalanine or tryptophan at its end. The genes are TRBV11-3 and TRBJ1-6; weak D call: TRBD1 (6 bases). CDR3 length: 17 amino acids. CDR1 and CDR2 from the germline V gene are SGHNT and YENEEA. Trimming left V 5 bases short and J 7 bases short, with 21 bases between. The CDR3, as DNA: TGTGCCAGCAGCCCCCCGGAACAGGGTGTTATCAATTCACCCCTCCACCTT. This gives the protein CASSPPEQGVINSPLHL.

Details on this clonotype: This may arise from a read error, as a much more abundant clone is one base away. This chain connects TRBV7-8 to TRBJ1-1; 9 bases match TRBD1. J gave up 0 bases and V 4 bases, and 6 bases lay outside the gene matches. The germline V gene encodes CDR1 SGHVS and CDR2 FQNEAQ. The CDR3 length is 16 residues. The DNA for the CDR3 is TGTGCCAGCAGCTCAAGGACAGGGGTATTGAACACTGAAGCTTTCTTT. It encodes CASSSRTGVLNTEAFF.

As for this clonotype: The germline gene is not matched at one end of the junction; a read error may be the cause. The chain links TRBV5-1 to TRBJ2-7; the match to TRBD2 covers 7 bases. CDR3 length: 17 amino acids. CDR1 and CDR2 (germline): SGHRS, YFSETQ. This chain's CDR3 is CASSLWSGVAGAYEQYF. As DNA, the CDR3 is TGCGCTAGCAGCTTATGGTCGGGAGTAGCGGGCGCCTACGAGCAGTACTTC.

Many counts were recorded for this clonotype. J is TRBJ1-1 and V is TRBV7-3; D is undetermined. The germline V gene has CDR1 SGHTA and CDR2 FQGTGA. Trimming removed 10 bases at V and 5 bases at J, with 14 bases between. CDR3 length equals 12 residues. CDR3 in amino acids: CATIIGRTEAFF. Written as DNA, the CDR3 is TGTGCCACCATAATAGGAAGGACTGAAGCTTTCTTT.